This TCR beta chain derives from a study of T cell clonotyping in hematopoietic cell transplantation. Using immunoSEQ multiplex PCR, the repertoire was profiled, and TCRdb retains in-frame clones only, with some absent. This repertoire shows thousands of clones, around 96% found once; its top ten account for 2.5% to 3%. CDR1 and CDR2 from the germline V gene are SGHRS and YFSETQ. This CDR3 contains 13 residues. The germline V and J ends were trimmed by 0 bases and 14 bases, with 17 bases remaining between them. Study-level results: Recipient TCR diversity dropped after transplant; expanded clonotypes rose from day 30 to 180. Without cell sorting, CD4 versus CD8 contributions remain unresolved.

Details on this clone: The target antigen is unknown.

The TCR comes from a male patient aged 35-55 years who had an allogeneic stem cell transplant from a related donor, so the T cells may come from the graft donor. Some clones in this sample may be carry-over from other donors' samples. The sequencing used PBMCs, collected 100 days after allogeneic stem cell transplant. The gene calls are TRBV5-1 and TRBJ1-2, with D perhaps matching TRBD1 (6 bases). This CDR3 reads CASSLGGAYSVTF. In DNA form, the CDR3 reads TGCGCCAGCAGCTTGGGGGGGGCCTATTCGGTTACCTTC.